This entry describes one T cell receptor (beta chain). Its target is not known. This sample is part of a study of CD8 T cells in Susac syndrome. Findings and limits, study-wide: The study's TCR sequencing and HLA analysis drew on a certain number of individuals. That number was acknowledged as relatively small.

The junction had 6 bases not matched to a gene; V was cut back by 3 bases and J by 5 bases. Per germline, CDR1 DFQATT and CDR2 SNEGSKA (reference sequence). This CDR3 region has 14 residues. It was with random hexamers that 0.5 to 1 ug RNA was reverse transcribed. Multiplex PCR with immunoSEQ amplified the TCR beta CDR3 across 54 Vbeta and 13 Jbeta. TCRdb ran MiXCR on the immunoSEQ multiplex PCR reads and lists one entry per CDR3 protein. The sample comprises about 200,000 distinct CDR3 sequences, about 96% of which are singletons, and roughly 0.088% rests with the top ten. The TCR comes from a human donor with multiple sclerosis. This chain links TRBV20-1 with TRBJ1-4; the match to TRBD1 covers 7 bases. The sample taken for sequencing was CD4+ T cells from PBMCs. Here the CDR3 reads CSASDWGQNEKLFF. The CDR3 coding sequence is TGCAGTGCTAGTGACTGGGGACAGAATGAAAAACTGTTTTTT.